The present T cell receptor (beta chain) was sequenced within a study of beta chain features in type 1 diabetes. Germline V gene lookup returns CDR1 SGHAT and CDR2 FQNNGV. V lost 0 bases to trimming and J lost 5 bases, with 20 bases between them. CDR3 length: 17 amino acids. This clone was seen a handful of times. On average, the one heparinised blood draw given by each donor was approximately 0.12 L. Stem cell-like memory, regulatory, central memory and naive CD4+ cells were sorted via CD45RO/CCR7/CD25/CD127/CD95/CD27. Sequenced material consisted of expressed TCRB transcripts (all of the isolated RNA was reverse transcribed). Sequencing used immunoSEQ multiplex PCR; TCRdb keeps in-frame clones, though not all of them. The data contain about 930,000 clones, 15% to 20% of them singletons.

The chain uses TRBV11-2 and TRBJ2-7, with D possibly matching TRBD1 (5 bases). This receptor was identified in a young woman in good health. Sequenced sample: naive CD4+ T cells from blood. CDR3 in amino acids: CASSLEGLKWPRDEQYF. CDR3 nucleotides: TGTGCCAGCAGCTTAGAGGGGCTTAAATGGCCCAGGGACGAGCAGTACTTC.